A selection of T cell receptor beta chains follows, all from one sample in a study of blood T cells in healthy people across ages. TCRdb ran MiXCR on the 5' RACE reads and lists one entry per CDR3 protein. The table records about 1.5 million distinct CDR3 sequences, 40% to 45% of them present only once. The sequencing input was blood. The receptors shown here come from a woman aged 18-35 years in good health. The CDR3 runs from the conserved cysteine through the conserved F or W. Fields, in order: V gene, J gene, clone size, D gene, CDR3 DNA, CDR3 protein. The D gene is left open where the match is weak. Part of the rows lack a size; the others show once, few, many or a class for expanded clones.

V gene: TRBV7-9; J gene: TRBJ1-2; clone size: -; D gene: -; CDR3 DNA: TGTGCCAGCAGCCCGATGGGTGGGTTGAGCACCTATGGCTACACCTTC; CDR3 protein: CASSPMGGLSTYGYTF
V gene: TRBV4-1; J gene: TRBJ2-2; clone size: few; D gene: TRBD2; CDR3 DNA: TGCGCCAGCAGAAACCTGGGGAGGGAGAGGACCGGGGAGCTGTTTTTT; CDR3 protein: CASRNLGRERTGELFF
V gene: TRBV12-3/TRBV12-4; J gene: TRBJ2-4; clone size: many; D gene: -; CDR3 DNA: TGTGCCAGCAGTTTAGCAGGGGCGGGGTACATTCAGTACTTC; CDR3 protein: CASSLAGAGYIQYF
V gene: TRBV5-1; J gene: TRBJ2-7; clone size: -; D gene: TRBD2; CDR3 DNA: TGCGCCAGCAGTAAAGCGGGAGACTCCTACGAGCAGTACTTC; CDR3 protein: CASSKAGDSYEQYF
V gene: TRBV3-1; J gene: TRBJ2-1; clone size: many; D gene: TRBD2; CDR3 DNA: TGTGCCAGCAGCCAAGATATAGCGGGGGGGCTCAATGAGCAGTTCTTC; CDR3 protein: CASSQDIAGGLNEQFF
V gene: TRBV20-1; J gene: TRBJ2-5; clone size: -; D gene: TRBD1; CDR3 DNA: TGCAGTGCCAGTAGGGGGCCGAGTGAGACCCAGTACTTC; CDR3 protein: CSASRGPSETQYF
V gene: TRBV20-1; J gene: TRBJ2-7; clone size: -; D gene: -; CDR3 DNA: TGCAGTGCTAGAAGTACGGGGGAAGGCGAGCAGTACTTC; CDR3 protein: CSARSTGEGEQYF
V gene: TRBV20-1; J gene: TRBJ2-4; clone size: -; D gene: TRBD1; CDR3 DNA: TGCAGTGCTGGCGGTGGGACAGGCTTAAACATTCAGTACTTC; CDR3 protein: CSAGGGTGLNIQYF
V gene: TRBV4-3; J gene: TRBJ2-3; clone size: few; D gene: -; CDR3 DNA: TGCGCCAGCAGCCAAGAACTTGCAGCTTCGAGCACAGATACGCAGTATTTT; CDR3 protein: CASSQELAASSTDTQYF
V gene: TRBV20-1; J gene: TRBJ1-4; clone size: few; D gene: -; CDR3 DNA: TGCAGTTCTTACCAACGGGAAAGAGAAAAACTGTTTTTT; CDR3 protein: CSSYQREREKLFF
V gene: TRBV5-1; J gene: TRBJ2-3; clone size: many; D gene: -; CDR3 DNA: TGCGCCAGCAGCTTGCAGGACTGGACAAATACGCAGTATTTT; CDR3 protein: CASSLQDWTNTQYF
V gene: TRBV7-9; J gene: TRBJ1-2; clone size: few; D gene: -; CDR3 DNA: TGTGCCAGCATCCAGGGGCCTGGTGGCTACACCTTC; CDR3 protein: CASIQGPGGYTF
V gene: TRBV7-6; J gene: TRBJ1-2; clone size: few; D gene: -; CDR3 DNA: TGTGCCAGCAGCCAGATTGGGACCGGTAATTATGGCTACACCTTC; CDR3 protein: CASSQIGTGNYGYTF
V gene: TRBV30; J gene: TRBJ2-3; clone size: -; D gene: TRBD2; CDR3 DNA: TGTGCCTGGATGGGAGCGGGGCGAGATACGCAGTATTTT; CDR3 protein: CAWMGAGRDTQYF
V gene: TRBV12-3/TRBV12-4; J gene: TRBJ2-1; clone size: many; D gene: TRBD2; CDR3 DNA: TGTGCCAGCAGTTTCGCCGGGACTAGCTACAATGAGCAGTTCTTC; CDR3 protein: CASSFAGTSYNEQFF
V gene: TRBV29-1; J gene: TRBJ2-1; clone size: many; D gene: TRBD1; CDR3 DNA: TGCAGCGTTGAAGCCCGGGACAGGGTCGGCAATGAGCAGTTCTTC; CDR3 protein: CSVEARDRVGNEQFF
V gene: TRBV7-9; J gene: TRBJ1-5; clone size: once; D gene: -; CDR3 DNA: TGTGTCAGCAGCTTAGAGGCCAGCAATCAGCCCCAGCATTTT; CDR3 protein: CVSSLEASNQPQHF